The table lists the clone carrying this TCR beta chain with many counts. What it recognizes is unknown. This record comes from a study of T cells in Graves' hyperthyroidism and ophthalmopathy. Whole-study findings and limits: Most clonotypes expanded in the thyroid (above 0.001) were also present in blood.

Template material for amplifying TCR beta CDR3 regions consisted of RNA transcripts. Researchers ran a first-round RT-PCR on the TCR CDR3 using the HTBI primer set. TCRdb itself ran the multiplex PCR reads through MiXCR, one entry per CDR3 protein. The table has 75,000 to 100,000 distinct CDR3 sequences, approximately 39% seen once. CDR3 size: 17 residues. CDR1 SGHAT and CDR2 FQNNGV come from the germline V gene. Trimming shortened V by 5 bases and J by 0 bases, and 19 bases separated the two germline ends. The specimen was peripheral blood or thyroid tissue (not recorded which). The receptor was isolated from a woman aged 25 to 39 with Graves' hyperthyroidism. This sequence joins TRBV11-2 and TRBJ1-1, with D unclear. This chain's CDR3 is CASSRLSPQRLNTEAFF. The DNA for the CDR3 is TGTGCCAGCAGCCGCCTTTCCCCACAGAGGTTGAACACTGAAGCTTTCTTT.